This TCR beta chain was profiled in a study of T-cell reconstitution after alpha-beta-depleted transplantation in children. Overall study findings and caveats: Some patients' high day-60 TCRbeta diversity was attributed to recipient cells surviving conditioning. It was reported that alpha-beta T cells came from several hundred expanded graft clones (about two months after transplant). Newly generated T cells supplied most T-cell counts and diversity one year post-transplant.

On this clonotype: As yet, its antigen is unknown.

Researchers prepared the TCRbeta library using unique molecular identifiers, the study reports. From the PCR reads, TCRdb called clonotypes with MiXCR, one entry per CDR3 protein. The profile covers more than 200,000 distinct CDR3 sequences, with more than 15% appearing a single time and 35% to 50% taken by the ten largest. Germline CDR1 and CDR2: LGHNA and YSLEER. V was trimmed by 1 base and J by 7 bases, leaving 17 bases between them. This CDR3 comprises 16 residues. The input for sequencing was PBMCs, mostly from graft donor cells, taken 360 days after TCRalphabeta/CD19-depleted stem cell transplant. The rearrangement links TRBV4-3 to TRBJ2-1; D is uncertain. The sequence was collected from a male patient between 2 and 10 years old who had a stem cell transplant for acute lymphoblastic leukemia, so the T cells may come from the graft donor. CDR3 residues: CASSQGLDPVLNEQFF. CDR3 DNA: TGCGCCAGCAGCCAAGGCTTGGACCCAGTGTTAAATGAGCAGTTCTTC.